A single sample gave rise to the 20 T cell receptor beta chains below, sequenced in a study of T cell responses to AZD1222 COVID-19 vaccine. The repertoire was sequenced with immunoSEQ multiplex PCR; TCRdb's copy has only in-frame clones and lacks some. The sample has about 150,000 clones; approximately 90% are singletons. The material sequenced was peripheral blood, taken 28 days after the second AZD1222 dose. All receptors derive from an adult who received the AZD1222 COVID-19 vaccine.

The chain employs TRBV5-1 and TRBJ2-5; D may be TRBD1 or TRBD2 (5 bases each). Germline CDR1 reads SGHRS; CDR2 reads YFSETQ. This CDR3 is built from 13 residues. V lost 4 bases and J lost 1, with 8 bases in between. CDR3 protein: CASSGGIQETQYF. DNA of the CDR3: TGCGCCAGCAGCGGGGGTATCCAAGAGACCCAGTACTTC.

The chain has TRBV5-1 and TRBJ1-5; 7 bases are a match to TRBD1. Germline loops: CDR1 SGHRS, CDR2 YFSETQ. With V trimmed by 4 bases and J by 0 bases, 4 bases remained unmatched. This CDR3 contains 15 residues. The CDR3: CASSPTGNSNQPQHF. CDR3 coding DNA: TGCGCCAGCAGCCCGACAGGGAATAGCAATCAGCCCCAGCATTTT.

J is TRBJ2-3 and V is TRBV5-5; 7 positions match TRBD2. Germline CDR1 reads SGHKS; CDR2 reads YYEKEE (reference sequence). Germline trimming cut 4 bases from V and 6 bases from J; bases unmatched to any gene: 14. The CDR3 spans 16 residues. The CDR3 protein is CASSRGVAGNFDTQYF. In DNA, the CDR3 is TGTGCCAGCAGCCGGGGGGTTGCCGGGAACTTTGATACGCAGTATTTT. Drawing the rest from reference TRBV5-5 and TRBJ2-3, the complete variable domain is DAGVTQSPTHLIKTRGQQVTLRCSPISGHKSVSWYQQVLGQGPQFIFQYYEKEERGRGNFPDRFSARQFPNYSSELNVNALLLGDSALYLCASSRGVAGNFDTQYFGPGTRLTVL.

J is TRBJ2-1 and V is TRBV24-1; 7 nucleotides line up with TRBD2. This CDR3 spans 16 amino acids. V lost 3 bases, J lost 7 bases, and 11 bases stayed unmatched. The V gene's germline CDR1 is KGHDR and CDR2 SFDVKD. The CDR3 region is CATSDPLYGRGNEQFF. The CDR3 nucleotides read TGTGCCACCAGTGATCCCCTTTATGGGAGGGGAAATGAGCAGTTCTTC.

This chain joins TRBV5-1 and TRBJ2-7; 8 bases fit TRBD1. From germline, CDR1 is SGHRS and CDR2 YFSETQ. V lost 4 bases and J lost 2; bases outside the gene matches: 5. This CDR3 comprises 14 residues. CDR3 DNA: TGCGCCAGCAGCGTTGGACAGGGTACCTACGAGCAGTACTTC. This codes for CASSVGQGTYEQYF.

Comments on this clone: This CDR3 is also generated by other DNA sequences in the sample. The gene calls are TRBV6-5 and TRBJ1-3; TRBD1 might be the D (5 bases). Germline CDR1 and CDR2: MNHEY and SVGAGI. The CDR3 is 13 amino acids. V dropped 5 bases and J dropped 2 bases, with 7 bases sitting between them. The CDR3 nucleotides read TGTGCCAGCAGTAGGGGTCCTGGAAACACCATATATTTT. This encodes CASSRGPGNTIYF.

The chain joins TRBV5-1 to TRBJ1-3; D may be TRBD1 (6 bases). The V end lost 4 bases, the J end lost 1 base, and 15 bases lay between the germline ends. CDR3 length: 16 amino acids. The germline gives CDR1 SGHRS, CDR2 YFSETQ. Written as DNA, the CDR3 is TGCGCCAGCAGCGCCTCCGGACAGTCGTCTGGAAACACCATATATTTT. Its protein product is CASSASGQSSGNTIYF.

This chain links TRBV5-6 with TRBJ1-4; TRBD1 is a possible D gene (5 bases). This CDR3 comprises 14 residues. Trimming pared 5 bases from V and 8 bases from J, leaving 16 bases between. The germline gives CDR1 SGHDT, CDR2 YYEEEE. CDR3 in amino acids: CASRILGTDEKLFF. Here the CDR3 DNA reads TGTGCCAGCAGGATTTTGGGGACTGACGAAAAACTGTTTTTT.

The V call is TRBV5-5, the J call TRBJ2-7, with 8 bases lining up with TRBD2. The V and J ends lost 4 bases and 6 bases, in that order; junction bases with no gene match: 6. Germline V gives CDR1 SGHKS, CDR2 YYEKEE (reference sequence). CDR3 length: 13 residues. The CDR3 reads CASSPSGGGEQYF. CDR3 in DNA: TGTGCCAGCAGCCCCTCGGGGGGGGGCGAGCAGTACTTC.

For the CDR3, the DNA is TGTGCCAGCAGTACAACACACGCGAGCACAGATACGCAGTATTTT. It specifies CASSTTHASTDTQYF. The chain carries TRBV28 and TRBJ2-3; no definite D call. The V and J ends lost 5 bases and 0 bases respectively, with 12 bases between them. CDR1 and CDR2 (germline): MDHEN, SYDVKM. The CDR3 loop spans 15 amino acids.

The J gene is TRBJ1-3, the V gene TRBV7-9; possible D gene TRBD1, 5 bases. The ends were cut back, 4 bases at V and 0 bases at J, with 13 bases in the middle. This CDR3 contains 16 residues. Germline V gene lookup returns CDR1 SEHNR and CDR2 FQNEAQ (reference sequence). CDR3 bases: TGTGCCAGCAGCTGGGGGGGTCGTAACTCTGGAAACACCATATATTTT. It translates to CASSWGGRNSGNTIYF.

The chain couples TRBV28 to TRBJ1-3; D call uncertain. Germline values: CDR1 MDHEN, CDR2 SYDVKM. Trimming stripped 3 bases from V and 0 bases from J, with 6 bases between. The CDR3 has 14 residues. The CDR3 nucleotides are TGTGCCAGCAGTTTTGACCTCTCTGGAAACACCATATATTTT. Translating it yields CASSFDLSGNTIYF.

CDR3 sequence: CASSQGTGGFYEQYF. In DNA form, the CDR3 reads TGTGCCAGCAGCCAAGGGACAGGGGGATTCTACGAGCAGTACTTC. The rearrangement joins TRBV3-1 (or the pseudogene TRBV3-2) to TRBJ2-7; 10 nucleotides agree with TRBD1. The CDR3 length is 15 residues. Per germline, CDR1 LGHDT and CDR2 YNNKEL (reference sequence). Unmatched junction bases numbered 3, after V lost 1 base and J lost 3 bases.

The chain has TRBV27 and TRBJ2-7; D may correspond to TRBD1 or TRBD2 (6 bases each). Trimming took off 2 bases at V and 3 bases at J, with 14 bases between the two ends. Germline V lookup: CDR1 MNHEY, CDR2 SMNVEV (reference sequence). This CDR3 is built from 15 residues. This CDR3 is CASSLRGRSDYEQYF. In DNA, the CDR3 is TGTGCCAGCAGTTTAAGGGGGAGGTCGGACTACGAGCAGTACTTC.

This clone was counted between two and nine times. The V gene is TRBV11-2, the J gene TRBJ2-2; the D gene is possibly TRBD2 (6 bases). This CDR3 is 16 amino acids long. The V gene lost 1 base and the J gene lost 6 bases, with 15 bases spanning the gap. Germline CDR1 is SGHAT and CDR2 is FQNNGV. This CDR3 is CASSLVPAGTAGELFF. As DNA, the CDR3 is TGTGCCAGCAGCTTAGTCCCAGCGGGTACCGCCGGGGAGCTGTTTTTT.

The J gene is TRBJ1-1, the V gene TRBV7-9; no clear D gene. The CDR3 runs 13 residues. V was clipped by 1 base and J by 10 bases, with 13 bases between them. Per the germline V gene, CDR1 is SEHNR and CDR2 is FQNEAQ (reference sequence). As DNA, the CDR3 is TGTGCCAGCAGCTTAGATTTAGTAGGTGGAGCTTTCTTT. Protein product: CASSLDLVGGAFF.

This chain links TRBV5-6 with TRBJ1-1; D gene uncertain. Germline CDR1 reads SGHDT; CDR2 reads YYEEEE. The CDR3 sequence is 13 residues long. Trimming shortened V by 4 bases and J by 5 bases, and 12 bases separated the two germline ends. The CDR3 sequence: CASSGFGRTEAFF. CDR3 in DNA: TGTGCCAGCAGCGGGTTTGGGAGAACTGAAGCTTTCTTT.

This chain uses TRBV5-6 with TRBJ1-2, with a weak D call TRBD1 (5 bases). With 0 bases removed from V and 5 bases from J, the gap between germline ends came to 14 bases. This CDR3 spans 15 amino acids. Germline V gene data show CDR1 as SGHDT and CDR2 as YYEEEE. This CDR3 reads CASSLGQGRGYGYTF. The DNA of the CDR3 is TGTGCCAGCAGCTTGGGTCAGGGTCGGGGATATGGCTACACCTTC.

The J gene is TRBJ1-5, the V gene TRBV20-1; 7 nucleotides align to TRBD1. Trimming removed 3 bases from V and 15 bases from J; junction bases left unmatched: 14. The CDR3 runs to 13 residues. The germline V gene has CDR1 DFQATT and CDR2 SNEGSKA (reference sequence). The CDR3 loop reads CSASNSWTGRMHF. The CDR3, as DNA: TGCAGTGCTAGTAATTCGTGGACAGGACGTATGCATTTT.

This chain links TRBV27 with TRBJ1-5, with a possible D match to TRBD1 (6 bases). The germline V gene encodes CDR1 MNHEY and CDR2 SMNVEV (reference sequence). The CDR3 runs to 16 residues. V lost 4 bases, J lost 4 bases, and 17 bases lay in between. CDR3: CASSSYYRVGNQPQHF. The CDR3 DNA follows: TGTGCCAGCAGTTCCTACTACAGGGTTGGGAATCAGCCCCAGCATTTT.